What follows are 17 T cell receptor beta chains derived from one specimen sequenced in a study of T-cell reconstitution after alpha-beta-depleted transplantation in children. Preparation of the TCRbeta library involved a method that used unique molecular identifiers. One entry per CDR3 protein, called by TCRdb with MiXCR from the PCR reads. The sample yields 450,000 to 550,000 distinct CDR3 sequences, roughly an eighth seen once. Sequenced here: PBMCs, mostly from graft donor cells, sampled 180 days after TCRalphabeta/CD19-depleted stem cell transplant. These receptors originate from a female patient younger than 10 who had a stem cell transplant for aplastic anemia, so the T cells may come from the graft donor.

The rearrangement uses TRBV4-2 and TRBJ2-7; 8 bases align to TRBD2. J was trimmed by 3 bases and V by 0 bases; bases with no gene match: 7. CDR3 size: 16 residues. CDR1 and CDR2 (germline): LGHNA, YNFKEQ. CDR3 in amino acids: CASSQDTLAAIYEQYF. In nucleotides, the CDR3 is TGTGCCAGCAGCCAAGATACACTAGCGGCCATCTACGAGCAGTACTTC.

J is TRBJ2-7 and V is TRBV2, with 7 bases aligning to TRBD2. Trimming removed 8 bases from V and 7 bases from J; junction bases left unmatched: 14. Looked up from germline, CDR1 is SNHLY and CDR2 is FYNNEI. This CDR3 contains 14 residues. The CDR3 coding sequence is TGTGCCAGCGGGTGGTTAGCGGGTGGGATGGAGCAGTACTTC. Amino acid sequence: CASGWLAGGMEQYF.

The chain carries TRBV18 and TRBJ2-5; 7 positions match TRBD1. Unmatched junction bases numbered 1, after V lost 0 bases and J lost 0 bases. This CDR3 comprises 15 residues. The germline gives CDR1 KGHSH, CDR2 LQKENI. The CDR3 protein is CASSPPGQHQETQYF. CDR3 coding DNA: TGTGCCAGCTCACCACCGGGACAGCACCAAGAGACCCAGTACTTC.

Details on this clonotype: One end of the junction fails to match germline, which may point to a read error. J is TRBJ2-2 and V is TRBV4-1; 13 positions agree with TRBD2. The CDR3 has 18 amino acids. Per germline, CDR1 MGHRA and CDR2 YSYEKL. For the CDR3, the DNA is TGCTCCAGCAGCCAAGGGTGGACTAGCGGGAGTATAACCGGGGAGCTGTTTTTT. Its translation is CSSSQGWTSGSITGELFF.

The V gene is TRBV19, the J gene TRBJ2-6, with D hard to call. In germline, CDR1 is LNHDA, CDR2 SQIVND (reference sequence). Trimming took 3 bases from V and 0 from J, leaving 6 bases between them. The CDR3 runs to 15 residues. CDR3 protein: CASSIYYSGANVLTF. DNA for the CDR3: TGTGCCAGTAGTATCTACTACTCTGGGGCCAACGTCCTGACTTTC.

Only a few counts were recorded for this clonotype. This chain uses TRBV15 with TRBJ2-3; possibly TRBD2 for D (5 bases). This CDR3 has 16 residues. Trimming cost V 1 base and J 0 bases, with 11 bases left between them. Germline V lookup: CDR1 LNHNV, CDR2 YYDKDF (reference sequence). The CDR3 loop is CATSRARTPSTDTQYF. CDR3 nucleotide sequence: TGTGCCACCAGCAGAGCCCGGACTCCTAGCACAGATACGCAGTATTTT.

The chain couples TRBV7-6 to TRBJ2-7, with TRBD2 identical over 12 bases. The CDR3 runs to 15 residues. With V trimmed by 4 bases and J by 5 bases, 6 bases remained unmatched. The V gene's germline CDR1 is SGHVS and CDR2 FNYEAQ. The CDR3 spells CASSSGLAGPHEQYF. The CDR3 nucleotides are TGTGCCAGCAGCTCTGGACTAGCGGGACCCCACGAGCAGTACTTC.

The J gene is TRBJ1-1, the V gene TRBV5-1; D not resolved. Germline assignment: CDR1 SGHRS and CDR2 YFSETQ. V lost 5 bases and J 1 base, leaving 12 bases between the germline ends. The CDR3 runs to 14 residues. The CDR3 sequence is CASRQLSQNTEAFF. The CDR3 DNA follows: TGCGCCAGCAGACAGTTATCTCAGAACACTGAAGCTTTCTTT.

V gene TRBV5-1 combines with J gene TRBJ2-3; D gene uncertain. CDR1 SGHRS and CDR2 YFSETQ come from the germline V gene. Trimming took 1 base from V and 1 from J, leaving 10 bases between them. The CDR3 is made up of 15 amino acids. The CDR3 loop is CASSLTTLGTDTQYF. As DNA, the CDR3 is TGCGCCAGCAGCTTGACAACGCTCGGCACAGATACGCAGTATTTT.

This clonotype was observed a handful of times. V and J are TRBV7-2 and TRBJ2-3, with a tentative D call TRBD2 (5 bases). The CDR3 covers 16 residues. Germline CDR1 and CDR2: SGHTA and FQGNSA. V was trimmed by 2 bases and J by 7 bases, leaving 19 bases between them. The CDR3 loop reads CASSLRFGVATNTQYF. The CDR3 region has the DNA TGTGCCAGCAGCTTAAGATTTGGGGTAGCGACCAATACGCAGTATTTT.

This clonotype was counted many times. The chain uses TRBV5-1 and TRBJ1-4; 8 bases are shared with TRBD1. The trim removed 1 base at V and 7 bases at J, leaving 6 bases unmatched. The CDR3 is made up of 15 amino acids. The germline V gene encodes CDR1 SGHRS and CDR2 YFSETQ. The CDR3, as DNA: TGCGCCAGCAGCTTGCCCGGGACAGGTCGTGAAAAACTGTTTTTT. Protein sequence: CASSLPGTGREKLFF.

This clonotype was counted ten times or more. The J gene is TRBJ2-1, the V gene TRBV10-3, with TRBD1 as a possible D gene (6 bases). The CDR3 has 13 residues. Between the trimmed V and J ends, which lost 3 bases and 5 bases, there was a span of 8 bases. CDR1 is ENHRY, CDR2 SYGVKD, per germline. The CDR3 DNA reads as TGTGCCATCAGTGACAGGGGTGACAATGAGCAGTTCTTC. Protein product: CAISDRGDNEQFF.

The chain couples TRBV27 to TRBJ2-3; 14 nucleotides line up with TRBD2. V gave up 6 bases and J gave up 4 bases; unmatched junction bases: 6. CDR1 MNHEY and CDR2 SMNVEV come from the germline V gene (reference sequence). The CDR3 is 16 amino acids. The CDR3 nucleotides are TGTGCCAGCAGACCCAGACTAGCGGGAGGGCCAGATACGCAGTATTTT. Its protein is CASRPRLAGGPDTQYF.

This clonotype was picked up many times. The chain links TRBV3-1 to TRBJ1-1; D call uncertain. Looked up from germline, CDR1 is LGHDT and CDR2 is YNNKEL (reference sequence). The CDR3 sequence is 13 residues long. Trimming took 3 bases from V and 0 from J, leaving 5 bases between them. Written as DNA, the CDR3 is TGTGCCAGCAGCCAGGGGATGAACACTGAAGCTTTCTTT. Protein: CASSQGMNTEAFF.

This chain uses TRBV20-1 with TRBJ2-7; 9 bases map to TRBD1. V lost 3 bases and J lost 1; bases outside the gene matches: 7. CDR1 is DFQATT and CDR2 is SNEGSKA in the germline V gene (reference sequence). This CDR3 region has 15 residues. CDR3 sequence reads: CSASPTGGSSYEQYV. CDR3 DNA sequence: TGCAGTGCTAGTCCGACAGGGGGTAGTTCCTACGAGCAGTACGTC.

The chain combines TRBV7-6 with TRBJ2-2, with D uncertain. The CDR3 is made up of 20 amino acids. Trimming removed 6 bases at V and 0 bases at J, with 26 bases between. Per the germline V gene, CDR1 is SGHVS and CDR2 is FNYEAQ. CDR3 residues: CASRVPTSLPGRPNTGELFF. In DNA form, the CDR3 reads TGTGCCAGCAGGGTTCCCACTTCACTTCCCGGCCGACCGAACACCGGGGAGCTGTTTTTT.

The rearrangement links TRBV27 to TRBJ2-1, with D perhaps matching TRBD2 (6 bases). In germline, CDR1 is MNHEY, CDR2 SMNVEV (reference sequence). V gave up 3 bases and J gave up 3 bases, with 27 bases separating them. The CDR3 sequence is 20 residues long. CDR3 DNA sequence: TGTGCCAGCAGTTTCGGGGCGGGATGGGGCCCACCTATAGGCTACAATGAGCAGTTCTTC. Its translation is CASSFGAGWGPPIGYNEQFF.